What follows are 9 T cell receptor beta chains derived from one specimen sequenced in a study of regulatory T cells in long-lasting Graves disease. Noted time point: persistent/refractory GD, antithyroid drugs over 5 years with positive TRAb. The TCR library was made from RNA extracted from PBMCs. TCR beta libraries were built with iRepertoire HTBI primers and Arm-PCR of CDR3 regions. TCRdb reprocessed the multiplex PCR reads via MiXCR and lists one record per CDR3 protein. Of 400,000 or so distinct CDR3 sequences in the sample, roughly 20% are singletons; the top ten hold 20% to 25%. The source material was peripheral blood mononuclear cells (PBMCs), sampled when the disease was refractory, from a patient treated with antithyroid drugs. These TCRs come from a female donor with Graves disease.

The J gene is TRBJ2-6, the V gene TRBV7-9; 8 positions agree with TRBD1. This CDR3 region has 18 residues. The J segment lost 0 bases and the V segment lost 3 bases, leaving 7 bases of the junction unmatched. Germline lookup yields CDR1 SEHNR and CDR2 FQNEAQ (reference sequence). CDR3 residues: CASSFPTGALSGANVLTF. CDR3 sequence (DNA): TGTGCCAGCAGCTTCCCGACAGGGGCCCTCTCTGGGGCCAACGTCCTGACTTTC.

The chain joins TRBV5-5 to TRBJ2-1, with unresolved D. Trimming stripped 1 base from V and 8 bases from J, with 10 bases between. Germline V gene data show CDR1 as SGHKS and CDR2 as YYEKEE (reference sequence). This CDR3 has 13 amino acids. The CDR3 DNA is TGTGCCAGCAGCTTGATTCTGAGGCATGAGCAGTTCTTC. It specifies CASSLILRHEQFF.

J is TRBJ1-1 and V is TRBV19; D is uncertain. Trimming cost V 3 bases and J 0 bases, with 5 bases left between them. Germline CDR1 is LNHDA and CDR2 is SQIVND (reference sequence). The CDR3 contains 13 residues. Here the CDR3 DNA reads TGTGCCAGTAGTATCTCGGTGAACACTGAAGCTTTCTTT. It codes for CASSISVNTEAFF.

This clonotype was counted a few times. The chain is built from TRBV27 and TRBJ2-1; D is unclear. The CDR3 is 13 amino acids. Trimming removed 2 bases from V and 5 bases from J, with 7 bases in between. Germline CDR1 reads MNHEY; CDR2 reads SMNVEV (reference sequence). DNA for the CDR3: TGTGCCAGCAGTTTAGGGGAAAACAATGAGCAGTTCTTC. Its protein is CASSLGENNEQFF.

A word on this clonotype: One base separates it from a far larger clone, so it is likely a read error. The chain is built from TRBV6-2 or TRBV6-3 and TRBJ1-1, with no clear D. There are 13 residues in the CDR3. Germline values: CDR1 MNHEY, CDR2 SVGEGT. The germline V and J ends were trimmed by 8 bases and 5 bases, with 15 bases remaining between them. CDR3 sequence reads: CASAGSAMTEAFF. The DNA of the CDR3 is TGTGCCAGCGCGGGGAGCGCGATGACTGAAGCTTTCTTT.

This clonotype was observed many times. This chain links TRBV7-8 with TRBJ2-7, with D perhaps TRBD2 (6 bases). V shed 3 bases and J shed 0 bases, with 15 bases lying between them. This CDR3 is 16 amino acids long. Germline CDR1 reads SGHVS; CDR2 reads FQNEAQ. CDR3 sequence: CASSFAPGLLSYEQYF. The CDR3 region has the DNA TGTGCCAGCAGCTTTGCCCCCGGACTACTCTCCTACGAGCAGTACTTC.

This clonotype has only a few counts. V and J are TRBV5-1 and TRBJ2-5, with D perhaps being TRBD1 or TRBD2 (5 bases each). The CDR3 length is 15 residues. V shed 6 bases and J shed 3 bases, with 18 bases lying between them. Per germline, CDR1 SGHRS and CDR2 YFSETQ. CDR3 in amino acids: CASMSRYGGEETQYF. The CDR3 DNA is TGCGCCAGCATGTCAAGATATGGGGGAGAAGAGACCCAGTACTTC.

The chain uses TRBV13 and TRBJ2-2, with TRBD1 matching over 7 bases. The CDR3 has 16 residues. Germline V gene data show CDR1 as PRHDT and CDR2 as FYEKMQ (reference sequence). Trimming cost V 4 bases and J 0 bases; bases outside gene matches: 5. The CDR3 bases are TGTGCCAGCAGCTCGAGGCAGGGGGCGAACACCGGGGAGCTGTTTTTT. This translates into CASSSRQGANTGELFF.

This clonotype was seen many times. The chain couples TRBV3-1 to TRBJ1-4; D is unresolved. Germline V gene lookup returns CDR1 LGHDT and CDR2 YNNKEL (reference sequence). This CDR3 has 15 residues. V lost 4 bases to trimming and J lost 3 bases, with 12 bases between them. CDR3 in DNA: TGTGCCAGCAGCCGAGACGGGGTCTCTAATGAAAAACTGTTTTTT. Its protein is CASSRDGVSNEKLFF.